This entry describes one TCR beta chain. The antigen remains unidentified. The sample comes from a study of T cells in localized non-small cell lung cancer. Broader study findings: Appearance in adjacent lung was seen for a median around 60 of the top 100 tumor clones.

Clones were read by immunoSEQ multiplex PCR, and TCRdb kept only the in-frame ones, dropping some. The repertoire has tens of thousands of clones, approximately 88% of them found once; the top ten carry 1.3%. The CDR3 is made up of 15 amino acids. The V end lost 5 bases, the J end lost 6 bases, and 19 bases lay between the germline ends. Per the germline V gene, CDR1 is SEHNR and CDR2 is FQNEAQ (reference sequence). This clonotype was obtained from an older female donor with stage I lung adenocarcinoma. The starting material was peripheral blood, obtained before any cancer treatment. This chain connects TRBV7-9 to TRBJ2-5; tentative D call: TRBD2 (7 bases). The DNA of the CDR3 is TGTGCCAGCAGCCTCCCTGGGGGGGCCGAGAAGACCCAGTACTTC. The encoded protein is CASSLPGGAEKTQYF.